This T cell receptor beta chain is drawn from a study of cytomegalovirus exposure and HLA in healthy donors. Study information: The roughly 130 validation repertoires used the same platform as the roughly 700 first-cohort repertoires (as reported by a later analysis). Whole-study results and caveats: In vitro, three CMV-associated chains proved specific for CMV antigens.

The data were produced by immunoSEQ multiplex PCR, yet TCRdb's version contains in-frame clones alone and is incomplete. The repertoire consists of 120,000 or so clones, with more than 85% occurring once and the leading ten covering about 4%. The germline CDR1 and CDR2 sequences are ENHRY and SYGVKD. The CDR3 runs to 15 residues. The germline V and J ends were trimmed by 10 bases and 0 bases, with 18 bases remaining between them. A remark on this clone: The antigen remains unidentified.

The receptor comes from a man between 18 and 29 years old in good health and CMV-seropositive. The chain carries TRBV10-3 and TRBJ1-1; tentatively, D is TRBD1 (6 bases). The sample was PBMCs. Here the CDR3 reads CATEGDSGMNTEAFF. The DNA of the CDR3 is TGTGCCACTGAGGGGGATTCAGGCATGAACACTGAAGCTTTCTTT.